The 21 T cell receptor beta chains reported below all come from one sample, sequenced in a study of chemoradiotherapy in HPV16-positive cancers. Only in-frame clones appear in the TCRdb table, and some are missing; sequencing was by immunoSEQ multiplex PCR. The top ten hold approximately 3% of the sample, which has fewer than 30,000 clones, less than 95% seen once. This material was acquired from a patient who underwent chemoradiotherapy. All receptors come from a human donor with HPV-associated anogenital cancer.

The chain recombines TRBV6-5 with TRBJ2-4; D unresolved. Trimming took off 6 bases at V and 1 base at J, with 13 bases between the two ends. This CDR3 has 15 residues. Germline V lookup: CDR1 MNHEY, CDR2 SVGAGI. The CDR3 DNA is TGTGCCAGCAGCCCCTTCACCTCGGCCAAAAACATTCAGTACTTC. Its translation is CASSPFTSAKNIQYF.

J is TRBJ2-5 and V is TRBV6-1; TRBD1 is a possible D gene (5 bases). The CDR3 consists of 14 residues. The germline CDR1 and CDR2 sequences are MNHNS and SASEGT. Trimming left V 4 bases short and J 0 bases short, with 9 bases between. The CDR3 coding sequence is TGTGCCAGCAGTGGAACAGGATACCAAGAGACCCAGTACTTC. This encodes CASSGTGYQETQYF.

This clone was observed a single time. This chain joins TRBV5-4 and TRBJ2-2; tentatively, D is TRBD1 (6 bases). Germline values: CDR1 SGHNT, CDR2 YYREEE (reference sequence). CDR3 length equals 15 residues. The V end was cut by 4 bases, the J end by 4 bases, with 14 bases between. The CDR3 DNA reads TGTGCCAGCAGCCCCACCCCGGACAGCACCGGGGAGCTGTTTTTT. Protein product: CASSPTPDSTGELFF.

This clone was found once. This chain connects TRBV5-1 to TRBJ2-7, with D tentatively TRBD2 (5 bases). The V gene lost 2 bases and the J gene lost 12 bases, with 18 bases spanning the gap. Germline assignment: CDR1 SGHRS and CDR2 YFSETQ. This CDR3 comprises 13 residues. The CDR3 DNA sequence: TGCGCCAGCAGCTTAGGTGGACGGGAAGATCCGTACTTC. Translating gives CASSLGGREDPYF.

This chain joins TRBV14 and TRBJ2-7, with D perhaps being TRBD1 or TRBD2 (5 bases each). In germline, CDR1 is SGHDN, CDR2 FVKESK. The V end lost 4 bases, the J end lost 3 bases, and 10 bases lay between the germline ends. The CDR3 contains 13 residues. DNA for the CDR3: TGTGCCAGCAGCCGGGGGTTTAACTACGAGCAGTACTTC. Translation gives CASSRGFNYEQYF. Complete variable domain (other parts from reference TRBV14 and TRBJ2-7): EAGVTQFPSHSVIEKGQTVTLRCDPISGHDNLYWYRRVMGKEIKFLLHFVKESKQDESGMPNNRFLAERTGGTYSTLKVQPAELEDSGVYFCASSRGFNYEQYFGPGTRLTVT.

The chain carries TRBV4-2 and TRBJ2-5; D unclear. The germline V gene encodes CDR1 LGHNA and CDR2 YNFKEQ. V was clipped by 4 bases and J by 3 bases, with 18 bases between them. The CDR3 runs 16 residues. Here the CDR3 reads CASSPSVGGMEETQYF. CDR3 nucleotides: TGTGCCAGCAGCCCATCGGTAGGTGGGATGGAAGAGACCCAGTACTTC.

This chain links TRBV27 with TRBJ2-1; 7 bases are shared with TRBD2. Trimming removed 1 base from V and 9 bases from J; junction bases left unmatched: 12. Germline V gene sequence: CDR1 MNHEY, CDR2 SMNVEV (reference sequence). This CDR3 region has 16 residues. The CDR3 reads CASSLLGGSPHFEQFF. The CDR3 region has the DNA TGTGCCAGCAGTTTATTAGGCGGGAGTCCACACTTTGAGCAGTTCTTC.

V and J are TRBV27 and TRBJ2-1, with 14 bases identical to TRBD2. The CDR3 sequence is 14 residues long. Germline V gene sequence: CDR1 MNHEY, CDR2 SMNVEV (reference sequence). With 4 bases clipped from V and 15 bases from J, the junction kept 8 bases outside the gene matches. CDR3 DNA: TGTGCCAGCAGTTCTACGACTAGCGGGAGGGCCCCGTTCTTC. Protein sequence: CASSSTTSGRAPFF.

This chain uses TRBV27 with TRBJ2-2; possibly TRBD2 for D (5 bases). This CDR3 is built from 15 residues. The V end lost 6 bases, the J end lost 4 bases, and 15 bases lay between the germline ends. Germline V gene lookup returns CDR1 MNHEY and CDR2 SMNVEV (reference sequence). The CDR3 bases are TGTGCCAGCAGACTAGAGGCGCGGGTCACCGGGGAGCTGTTTTTT. Its protein is CASRLEARVTGELFF.

The rearrangement links TRBV15 to TRBJ1-1; 7 nucleotides line up with TRBD1. Germline values: CDR1 LNHNV, CDR2 YYDKDF (reference sequence). This CDR3 comprises 15 residues. The V gene end was trimmed by 1 base and the J gene end by 1 base; junction bases not matched to a gene: 3. The chain's CDR3 is CATSRGHRGNTEAFF. CDR3 sequence (DNA): TGTGCCACCAGCAGAGGCCACAGGGGGAACACTGAAGCTTTCTTT.

The rearrangement joins TRBV29-1 to TRBJ2-2; 7 nucleotides align to TRBD1. Trimming at V came to 6 bases and at J to 5 bases, leaving 3 bases not matched to a gene. CDR3 length: 12 residues. CDR1 is SQVTM and CDR2 is ANQGSEA in the germline V gene. The CDR3 nucleotides are TGCAGCGTCGGACAGGTTACCGGGGAGCTGTTTTTT. It codes for CSVGQVTGELFF.

V and J are TRBV9 and TRBJ1-3; D is undetermined. The CDR3 is 17 amino acids. Trimming stripped 3 bases from V and 0 bases from J, with 16 bases between. Germline loops: CDR1 SGDLS, CDR2 YYNGEE. The CDR3 bases are TGTGCCAGCAGCGGGGGAGGCAGCACATTCTCTGGAAACACCATATATTTT. This translates into CASSGGGSTFSGNTIYF.

The chain links TRBV10-3 to TRBJ2-2, with TRBD2 matching 8 bases. The CDR3 sequence is 14 residues long. J lost 5 bases, V lost 10 bases, and 9 bases had no gene match. The germline V gene has CDR1 ENHRY and CDR2 SYGVKD. The CDR3 DNA reads TGTGCCACGCGGGGGGTCGACGGAACCGGGGAGCTGTTTTTT. As protein: CATRGVDGTGELFF.

The chain joins TRBV28 to TRBJ1-2, with 7 nucleotides matching TRBD1. V trimming: 5 bases; J trimming: 6 bases; junction bases outside the gene matches: 9. This CDR3 has 14 amino acids. The germline gives CDR1 MDHEN, CDR2 SYDVKM. CDR3 loop: CASSVGQELDGYTF. CDR3 bases: TGTGCCAGCAGTGTCGGACAGGAGTTGGATGGCTACACCTTC.

This clone appeared a single time. This chain connects TRBV5-6 to TRBJ2-1; D is unresolved. Trimming removed 7 bases at V and 6 bases at J, with 8 bases between. The CDR3 is 11 amino acids. Germline CDR1 reads SGHDT; CDR2 reads YYEEEE. CDR3 DNA: TGTGCCAGCGAAATCTTCAATGAGCAGTTCTTC. This codes for CASEIFNEQFF. The variable domain in full, with the rest retrieved from reference TRBV5-6 and TRBJ2-1, is DAGVTQSPTHLIKTRGQQVTLRCSPKSGHDTVSWYQQALGQGPQFIFQYYEEEERQRGNFPDRFSGHQFPNYSSELNVNALLLGDSALYLCASEIFNEQFFGPGTRLTVL.

With respect to this clone: The junction does not match germline at one end; this may be a read error. The chain combines TRBV6-5 with TRBJ2-7; TRBD2 agrees at 12 bases. CDR3 length: 13 residues. Germline V gene lookup returns CDR1 MNHEY and CDR2 SVGAGI. CDR3 sequence: CASRPTSGSEFFF. DNA of the CDR3: TGTGCCAGCAGACCGACTAGCGGGAGTGAATTTTTCTTC.

V gene TRBV27 combines with J gene TRBJ2-1; 8 bases map to TRBD2. Germline lookup yields CDR1 MNHEY and CDR2 SMNVEV (reference sequence). The trim removed 1 base at V and 8 bases at J, leaving 10 bases unmatched. The CDR3 extends over 16 amino acids. This chain's CDR3 is CASSLLVRGGADEQFF. CDR3 bases: TGTGCCAGCAGTTTATTGGTACGGGGGGGGGCCGATGAGCAGTTCTTC.

This chain uses TRBV4-2 with TRBJ2-5; TRBD2 aligns across 11 bases. After removal of 0 bases from V and 5 bases from J, the junction contained 11 bases not matched to a gene. Germline-derived CDR1 and CDR2 are LGHNA and YNFKEQ. The CDR3 has 18 residues. The CDR3 DNA sequence: TGTGCCAGCAGCCAAGATCAGGGTAGCGGGAGGGCCGGCGAGACCCAGTACTTC. Translation: CASSQDQGSGRAGETQYF.

This chain uses TRBV30 with TRBJ1-2; possible D gene TRBD1, 5 bases. Germline loops: CDR1 GTSNPN, CDR2 SVGIG (reference sequence). The V and J ends lost 5 bases and 8 bases respectively, with 18 bases between them. CDR3 length equals 13 residues. CDR3 in DNA: TGTGCCTGGGGGGACTCCGGACCGGGGGGCTACACCTTC. This encodes CAWGDSGPGGYTF.

The chain combines TRBV5-1 with TRBJ1-1; 7 bases are a match to TRBD1. This CDR3 has 14 residues. Germline trimming cut 3 bases from V and 1 base from J; bases unmatched to any gene: 3. Germline V lookup: CDR1 SGHRS, CDR2 YFSETQ. CDR3 amino acids: CASSSGQANTEAFF. The CDR3 coding sequence is TGCGCCAGCAGCTCTGGACAGGCGAACACTGAAGCTTTCTTT.

This chain connects TRBV28 to TRBJ1-2; TRBD1 agrees at 12 bases. CDR3 length: 15 amino acids. Germline trimming cut 6 bases from V and 5 bases from J; bases unmatched to any gene: 7. The germline CDR1 and CDR2 sequences are MDHEN and SYDVKM. CDR3 in DNA: TGTGCCAGCAGCCTCGGGACAGGGGGCCGATATGGCTACACCTTC. It translates to CASSLGTGGRYGYTF.